These 5 T cell receptor beta chains were sequenced from one sample in a study of blood T cell repertoires in COVID-19. Generated by immunoSEQ multiplex PCR, the TCRdb table keeps only in-frame clones and is missing some. The top ten clones hold over 0.65% of a sample with 200,000 to 300,000 clones, about 93% of them seen once. Sequencing used peripheral blood. Receptors originate from a man aged 30-40 years with COVID-19, enrolled during active disease.

The chain links TRBV5-4 to TRBJ2-3; TRBD1 matches 9 bases. J lost 4 bases, V lost 5 bases, and 8 bases had no gene match. Germline V CDR1 and CDR2: SGHNT, YYREEE (reference sequence). This CDR3 region has 15 residues. CDR3 sequence reads: CASSPDRGGPDTQYF. The CDR3 DNA reads as TGTGCCAGCAGTCCGGACAGGGGTGGGCCAGATACGCAGTATTTT. The whole variable domain, filled in from reference TRBV5-4 and TRBJ2-3, reads ETGVTQSPTHLIKTRGQQVTLRCSSQSGHNTVSWYQQALGQGPQFIFQYYREEENGRGNFPPRFSGLQFPNYSSELNVNALELDDSALYLCASSPDRGGPDTQYFGPGTRLTVL.

The chain combines TRBV5-1 with TRBJ2-5; D possibly corresponds to TRBD2 (6 bases). Germline V gives CDR1 SGHRS, CDR2 YFSETQ. CDR3 size: 12 residues. Between the trimmed V and J ends, which lost 4 bases and 5 bases, there was a span of 9 bases. In DNA form, the CDR3 reads TGCGCCAGCAGCGAGGCGGGGGAGACCCAGTACTTC. Amino acid sequence: CASSEAGETQYF.

The CDR3 region is CSASYGSYNSPLHF. The CDR3 nucleotides are TGCAGTGCTAGTTACGGCTCCTATAATTCACCCCTCCACTTT. The chain joins TRBV20-1 to TRBJ1-6, with D unclear. The germline gives CDR1 DFQATT, CDR2 SNEGSKA (reference sequence). V was cut by 3 bases and J by 0 bases, with 6 bases left in between. This CDR3 contains 14 residues.

The rearrangement joins TRBV7-2 to TRBJ2-7, with a weak D call TRBD1 (6 bases). With 4 bases removed from V and 0 bases from J, the gap between germline ends came to 10 bases. CDR1 SGHTA and CDR2 FQGNSA come from the germline V gene. The CDR3 is 14 residues long. In DNA form, the CDR3 reads TGTGCCAGCAGCTCCGGGACATTCTCCTACGAGCAGTACTTC. Translation: CASSSGTFSYEQYF.

This chain links TRBV7-9 with TRBJ2-1; possibly TRBD2 for D (5 bases). With 5 bases removed from V and 9 bases from J, the gap between germline ends came to 14 bases. This CDR3 contains 13 residues. CDR1 is SEHNR and CDR2 is FQNEAQ in the germline V gene (reference sequence). CDR3: CASSPLSRGEQFF. The CDR3 DNA follows: TGTGCCAGCAGCCCCCTGAGCCGGGGTGAGCAGTTCTTC.